This TCR beta chain is from a study of blood T cell repertoires in COVID-19. Study-wide background: Acute and convalescent COVID-19 specimens originated in the United States, Italy and Spain.

Regarding this clone: Other DNA sequences in the sample encode the same CDR3.

V shed 0 bases and J shed 7 bases, with 14 bases lying between them. The CDR3 is made up of 15 amino acids. CDR1 and CDR2 (germline): SGHRS, YFSETQ. Source study methods: Amplification of reference gene primers was used by the study to estimate nucleated cell counts. TCRdb's copy holds only in-frame clones and misses some; the assay was immunoSEQ multiplex PCR. D and trimming were read from the DNA, whereas the V and J calls and clone size are those reported in that table. The sample has over 200,000 clones, roughly 87% seen once. Sequenced input: peripheral blood. The chain carries TRBV5-1 and TRBJ1-3; D possibly corresponds to TRBD1 (5 bases). This receptor was identified in a man between 40 and 49 years old with active or convalescent COVID-19. The CDR3 coding sequence is TGCGCCAGCAGCTTGGTGGCAGGCGGGGGGAACACCATATATTTT. Amino acids: CASSLVAGGGNTIYF.